This T cell receptor (beta chain) stems from a study of blood T cell repertoires in COVID-19 (dated by TCRdb to the early 2020s). Background on the whole study: Samples from collaborators originated in the United States, Italy and Spain and spanned both the acute and convalescent phases of COVID-19. The repertoires were made available in a free public database intended to serve as a resource for research on the immune response to SARS-CoV-2. Deeply sampled blood TCRbeta repertoires from subjects exposed to, actively infected with, or recovered from COVID-19 were included in the dataset. Sample metadata almost always included a de-identified subject ID, COVID-19 status, age in years and sex. The material from the prospective study consisted of cDNA or gDNA derived from T cells, B-cell-depleted T cells, or PBMCs. Where available, HLA class I and class II types were taken from metadata supplied by the sample provider and were not determined by assay-based typing. The samples were drawn from the first 160 participants of the ongoing ImmuneRACE study and from 1,200 or so subjects provided by 6 global collaborators.

Participants in the prospective study were enrolled through a virtual design, were aged about 18 to 90 years, and lived in 24 United States geographic areas. Cohort assignment in the prospective study relied on participant-reported clinical history from a screening survey and a study questionnaire. Each participant in the prospective study had whole blood, serum and a nasopharyngeal or oropharyngeal swab collected by mobile phlebotomists. Prospective study participants could optionally give additional blood draws and questionnaires over an approximately two-month period. Blood samples from the prospective study were shipped frozen or at room temperature prior to DNA extraction. The investigation overall reported the following: Clinical and demographic metadata were provided uncurated, with the amount varying by source and participant.

A word on this clone: No cognate antigen has been identified for it. No base quality values were provided; no much bigger clone lies one nucleotide off.

Compared with germline, V lacks 2 bases and J lacks 4 bases; bases without a gene match: 6. Including the terminal cysteine and phenylalanine, the CDR3 comprises 16 residues. Only the CDR3 part of the read is kept: 48 bases, read in frame from the first base. CDR1 and CDR2 are read off the germline V gene as LGHNA and YSLEER. TCRbeta CDR3 regions were amplified from genomic DNA using the immunoSEQ Assay, a bias-controlled multiplex PCR. As for the original processing: Within the assay, amplification of reference gene primers was used to estimate how many nucleated cells each sample contained. Sequence reads were collapsed and filtered to measure the absolute abundance of every unique TCRbeta CDR3 rearrangement. For each sample, productive Simpson clonality was calculated as the square root of Simpson's diversity index over productive rearrangements. The clones in this table, taken by TCRdb from immuneACCESS, are in-frame only. Not every clone is retained; where verified, under half of the shortfall comes from an unresolved V gene, and the cause of the rest is unknown. That table gives V, J and clone size, and the DNA gave D and trimming. The sample includes about 210,000 clones, with 81% observed a single time. 8.9% of the sample goes to the ten largest clones.

This sequence originates from a woman between 50 and 59 years old with acute COVID-19. The rearranged chain carries TRBV4-3 and TRBJ1-4; the central 8 bases match TRBD1. The sample consisted of PBMCs or T cells enriched from blood (not recorded which). The CDR3 is CASSQFPDRGNEKLFF. The sequenced DNA is TGCGCCAGCAGCCAATTTCCCGACAGGGGTAATGAAAAACTGTTTTTT.